A single sample is the source of the 20 T cell receptor beta chains below, sequenced in a study of blood T cell repertoires in COVID-19. Produced via immunoSEQ multiplex PCR; TCRdb's table is partial and in-frame only. The table has more than 200,000 clones, around 80% seen once. The sample was PBMCs or T cells enriched from blood (not recorded which). Every receptor here comes from a man in his fifties or sixties who had recovered from COVID-19.

The V and J genes are TRBV6-1 and TRBJ2-6; D remains unclear. In germline, CDR1 is MNHNS, CDR2 SASEGT. V was cut by 1 base and J by 4 bases, with 8 bases left in between. This CDR3 is built from 15 residues. The CDR3 sequence: CASSEDISGANVLTF. The DNA for the CDR3 is TGTGCCAGCAGTGAAGACATATCCGGGGCCAACGTCCTGACTTTC.

The chain carries TRBV7-9 and TRBJ1-4; tentatively, D is TRBD1 (6 bases). Trimming left V 5 bases short and J 3 bases short, with 13 bases between. This CDR3 comprises 15 residues. The germline V gene encodes CDR1 SEHNR and CDR2 FQNEAQ (reference sequence). The CDR3, as DNA: TGTGCCAGCAGCCAGGGGAGGGTGTCTAATGAAAAACTGTTTTTT. This translates into CASSQGRVSNEKLFF.

This sequence joins TRBV7-2 and TRBJ1-5, with D unresolved. This CDR3 has 14 residues. Trimming removed 2 bases at V and 4 bases at J, with 9 bases between. Germline CDR1 SGHTA, CDR2 FQGNSA. Here the CDR3 DNA reads TGTGCCAGCAGCTTACAATCGGTTAATCAGCCCCAGCATTTT. Residues: CASSLQSVNQPQHF.

V usage is TRBV19 and J usage is TRBJ2-7; TRBD1 aligns across 9 bases. The J segment lost 4 bases and the V segment lost 8 bases, leaving 6 bases of the junction unmatched. Germline CDR1 LNHDA, CDR2 SQIVND (reference sequence). This CDR3 region has 13 residues. CDR3 DNA sequence: TGTGCCAGTCGACAGGGGGTTCGGTACGAGCAGTACTTC. The encoded protein is CASRQGVRYEQYF.

V and J are TRBV5-4 and TRBJ2-5; 11 nucleotides agree with TRBD1. Germline V gene lookup returns CDR1 SGHNT and CDR2 YYREEE (reference sequence). CDR3 length equals 14 residues. Germline trimming cut 5 bases from V and 5 bases from J; bases unmatched to any gene: 5. The DNA of the CDR3 is TGTGCCAGCAGAAAGGACAGGGGGCTTGAGACCCAGTACTTC. Translating it yields CASRKDRGLETQYF.

This chain connects TRBV24-1 to TRBJ2-4; possible D gene TRBD1, 6 bases. The V gene's germline CDR1 is KGHDR and CDR2 SFDVKD. Trimming removed 4 bases from V and 9 bases from J, with 9 bases in between. The CDR3 loop spans 12 amino acids. Written as DNA, the CDR3 is TGTGCCACCAGTGACACAGGGTTCATTCAGTACTTC. As protein: CATSDTGFIQYF.

As concerns this clone: In the same sample, other DNA sequences code for this CDR3. The chain couples TRBV5-1 to TRBJ2-3; 9 bases are shared with TRBD1. The V segment lost 0 bases and the J segment 2 bases; nucleotides outside the gene matches: 4. The CDR3 totals 16 residues. CDR1 and CDR2 (germline): SGHRS, YFSETQ. CDR3 in DNA: TGCGCCAGCAGCTTGGGGGGACAGGGCTTCACAGATACGCAGTATTTT. Translation gives CASSLGGQGFTDTQYF.

The rearrangement joins TRBV7-2 to TRBJ2-1, with 12 bases that match TRBD1. Germline lookup yields CDR1 SGHTA and CDR2 FQGNSA. The CDR3 totals 15 residues. V lost 1 base to trimming and J lost 8 bases; unmatched junction nucleotides: 3. CDR3 region: CASSLDGTGGYEQFF. For the CDR3, the DNA is TGTGCCAGCAGCTTAGATGGGACAGGGGGCTATGAGCAGTTCTTC.

This clone was seen once. The rearrangement links TRBV7-2 to TRBJ2-2; D gene ambiguous. This CDR3 spans 13 amino acids. Germline values: CDR1 SGHTA, CDR2 FQGNSA. The V and J ends lost 3 bases and 0 bases respectively, with 2 bases between them. This CDR3 is CASSFSNTGELFF. CDR3 DNA sequence: TGTGCCAGCAGCTTCTCGAACACCGGGGAGCTGTTTTTT. The full variable domain, in which reference TRBV7-2 and TRBJ2-2 provide the parts outside the CDR3, is GAGVSQSPSNKVTEKGKDVELRCDPISGHTALYWYRQSLGQGLEFLIYFQGNSAPDKSGLPSDRFSAERTGGSVSTLTIQRTQQEDSAVYLCASSFSNTGELFFGEGSRLTVL.

CDR3 residues: CASSPHWGFSTGGMTEAFF. The DNA for the CDR3 is TGTGCCAGTAGTCCACATTGGGGATTTTCGACAGGGGGCATGACTGAAGCTTTCTTT. The chain has TRBV19 and TRBJ1-1; 10 nucleotides agree with TRBD1. Unmatched junction bases numbered 20, after V lost 5 bases and J lost 5 bases. CDR1 and CDR2 (germline): LNHDA, SQIVND (reference sequence). CDR3 length equals 19 residues.

The V call is TRBV6-2 or TRBV6-3, the J call TRBJ2-2; D might be TRBD2 (5 bases). Trimming took 4 bases from V and 5 from J, leaving 11 bases between them. The CDR3 covers 14 residues. Per the germline V gene, CDR1 is MNHEY and CDR2 is SVGEGT. CDR3 region: CASSLTMGTGELFF. CDR3 DNA sequence: TGTGCCAGCAGTTTGACTATGGGAACCGGGGAGCTGTTTTTT.

CDR3 amino acids: CASSQQTGSPEAFF. As DNA, the CDR3 is TGTGCCAGTAGTCAACAGACAGGGTCGCCTGAAGCTTTCTTT. The chain recombines TRBV19 with TRBJ1-1; 7 positions match TRBD1. Germline trimming cut 5 bases from V and 6 bases from J; bases unmatched to any gene: 9. Germline CDR1 and CDR2: LNHDA and SQIVND (reference sequence). The CDR3 loop spans 14 amino acids.

The chain uses TRBV6-5 and TRBJ1-4; D is perhaps TRBD1 (6 bases). V was pared by 5 bases and J by 10 bases, with 11 bases between. This CDR3 is built from 12 residues. Germline CDR1 reads MNHEY; CDR2 reads SVGAGI. This CDR3 is CASSPDRRKLFF. The CDR3 bases are TGTGCCAGCAGTCCCGACAGGAGAAAACTGTTTTTT.

This clone was observed a handful of times. The V gene is TRBV25-1, the J gene TRBJ2-1, with a weak D call TRBD2 (5 bases). Germline CDR1 is MGHDK and CDR2 is SYGVNS. CDR3 length: 16 amino acids. The V end was cut by 2 bases, the J end by 2 bases, with 13 bases between. The CDR3 nucleotides read TGTGCCAGCAGTGAACGAGAGGGAATGCCCTACAATGAGCAGTTCTTC. This codes for CASSEREGMPYNEQFF. The full variable domain, in which reference TRBV25-1 and TRBJ2-1 provide the parts outside the CDR3, is EADIYQTPRYLVIGTGKKITLECSQTMGHDKMYWYQQDPGMELHLIHYSYGVNSTEKGDLSSESTVSRIRTEHFPLTLESARPSHTSQYLCASSEREGMPYNEQFFGPGTRLTVL.

CDR3 DNA sequence: TGTGCCAGCAGTCCACAGGTCCCCAATCAGCCCCAGCATTTT. Encoded protein: CASSPQVPNQPQHF. The chain employs TRBV11-3 and TRBJ1-5; D might be TRBD1 (5 bases). The V end lost 6 bases, the J end lost 3 bases, and 12 bases lay between the germline ends. Germline V CDR1 and CDR2: SGHNT, YENEEA. This CDR3 contains 14 residues.

This clone was recorded only once. CDR3 DNA: TGTGCCAGCAGCGTAGTAACAGCGGGGAGAGAGACCCAGTACTTC. Translating gives CASSVVTAGRETQYF. V is TRBV9 and J is TRBJ2-5; 7 bases agree with TRBD2. There are 15 residues in the CDR3. Germline CDR1 reads SGDLS; CDR2 reads YYNGEE. Trimming removed 0 bases from V and 4 bases from J; junction bases left unmatched: 6.

The chain links TRBV7-8 to TRBJ2-7, with 8 bases matching TRBD1. Per germline, CDR1 SGHVS and CDR2 FQNEAQ. Germline trimming cut 2 bases from V and 3 bases from J; bases unmatched to any gene: 0. The CDR3 sequence is 13 residues long. The CDR3: CASSLTGGYEQYF. CDR3 DNA sequence: TGTGCCAGCAGCTTAACAGGGGGCTACGAGCAGTACTTC.

This sequence joins TRBV19 and TRBJ1-4, with 8 bases fitting TRBD1. The germline V gene encodes CDR1 LNHDA and CDR2 SQIVND (reference sequence). The length of the CDR3 is 15 residues. After removal of 6 bases from V and 3 bases from J, the junction contained 6 bases not matched to a gene. CDR3 sequence: CASRPRQGSNEKLFF. CDR3 DNA: TGTGCCAGTAGGCCAAGACAGGGGTCTAATGAAAAACTGTTTTTT.

J is TRBJ2-7 and V is TRBV5-1; D might be TRBD1 (5 bases). The CDR3 loop spans 14 amino acids. CDR1 is SGHRS, CDR2 YFSETQ, per germline. Between the trimmed V and J ends, which lost 2 bases and 2 bases, there was a span of 11 bases. The chain's CDR3 is CASSLQDPAYEQYF. The CDR3 DNA is TGCGCCAGCAGCTTACAGGACCCTGCCTACGAGCAGTACTTC.

V usage is TRBV5-1 and J usage is TRBJ1-1; a possible D gene is TRBD1 (6 bases). The CDR3 extends over 14 amino acids. The germline V gene encodes CDR1 SGHRS and CDR2 YFSETQ. V gave up 2 bases and J gave up 1 base, with 9 bases separating them. Written as DNA, the CDR3 is TGCGCCAGCAGCTTCGCAGGGGAGAACACTGAAGCTTTCTTT. It codes for CASSFAGENTEAFF.